The present entry profiles one TCR beta chain with its context. V gave up 3 bases and J gave up 3 bases; unmatched junction bases: 8. This CDR3 has 16 amino acids. Germline V CDR1 and CDR2: MNHNS, SASEGT. The protocol was immunoSEQ multiplex PCR, while the TCRdb copy is restricted to in-frame clones and leaves out a portion. The sample consists of some 120,000 clones, approximately 80% of them appearing once. This record belongs to a study of blood T cell repertoires in COVID-19. Material for sequencing was peripheral blood. The clonotype originates from a man between 65 and 80 years old with active or convalescent COVID-19. This chain joins TRBV6-1 and TRBJ2-1, with TRBD2 matching over 7 bases. The DNA for the CDR3 is TGTGCCAGCAGTGATCGGGGCGGGAGTTTCTACAATGAGCAGTTCTTC. Protein: CASSDRGGSFYNEQFF.